The entry that follows covers one T cell receptor (beta chain) sequence. Its antigen remains unknown. This sample is drawn from a study of cytomegalovirus exposure and HLA in healthy donors. It was with 60 Vbeta and 13 Jbeta primers that the PCR ran. TCRdb's copy holds only in-frame clones and misses some; the assay was immunoSEQ multiplex PCR. The data show some 140,000 clones, about 80% seen once. Findings and caveats of the study: Rarity characterized most TCR sequences, yet some public TCRs appeared in many donors. Solely CMV serostatus was available to characterize immune exposure.

In germline, CDR1 is MNHEY, CDR2 SMNVEV (reference sequence). The CDR3 length is 13 residues. Deletions cut 7 bases from V and 0 bases from J, with 7 bases between. This chain uses TRBV27 with TRBJ1-3; D is uncertain. What was sequenced was PBMCs. The TCR sequence derives from a woman aged 40 to 50 in good health and CMV-seronegative. The CDR3 sequence: CASKTSSGNTIYF. The CDR3 nucleotides are TGTGCCAGCAAAACCAGCTCTGGAAACACCATATATTTT.